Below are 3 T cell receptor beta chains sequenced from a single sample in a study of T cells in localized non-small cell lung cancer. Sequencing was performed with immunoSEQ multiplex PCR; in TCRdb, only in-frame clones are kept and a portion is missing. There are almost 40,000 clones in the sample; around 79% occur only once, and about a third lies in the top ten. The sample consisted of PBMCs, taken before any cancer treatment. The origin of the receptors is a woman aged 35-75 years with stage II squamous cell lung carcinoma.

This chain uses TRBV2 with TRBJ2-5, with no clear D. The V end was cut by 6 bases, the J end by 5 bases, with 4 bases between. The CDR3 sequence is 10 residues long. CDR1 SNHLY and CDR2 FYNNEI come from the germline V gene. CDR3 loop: CASRGETQYF. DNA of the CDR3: TGTGCCAGCAGAGGGGAGACCCAGTACTTC.

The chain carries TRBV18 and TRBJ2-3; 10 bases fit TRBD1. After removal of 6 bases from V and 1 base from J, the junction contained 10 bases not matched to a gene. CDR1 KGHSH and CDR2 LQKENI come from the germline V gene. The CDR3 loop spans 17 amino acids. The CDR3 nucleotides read TGTGCCAGCTCTCCCCGGACCGGGACAGGGGGCACAGATACGCAGTATTTT. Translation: CASSPRTGTGGTDTQYF.

The CDR3 loop is CASSGTGGPYNEQFF. The DNA for the CDR3 is TGTGCCAGCAGCGGGACAGGGGGACCCTACAATGAGCAGTTCTTC. The rearrangement joins TRBV9 to TRBJ2-1, with 10 bases fitting TRBD1. Losses at the gene ends were 3 bases for V and 2 bases for J; bases not matched to a gene: 2. Germline CDR1 reads SGDLS; CDR2 reads YYNGEE. This CDR3 is 15 amino acids long.